The count of the clone carrying this T cell receptor (beta chain) is one. Its antigen remains unknown. These data come from a study of T cell responses to AZD1222 COVID-19 vaccine. Germline assignment: CDR1 WNHNN and CDR2 SYGVQD (reference sequence). The CDR3 consists of 15 residues. With 10 bases clipped from V and 0 bases from J, the junction kept 9 bases outside the gene matches. The method was immunoSEQ multiplex PCR; TCRdb's version includes in-frame clones alone and lacks a portion of them. The sample lists around 190,000 clones; almost 95% were seen once. Study-level findings and limits: CD4 TCRs covered the whole spike, strongest at regions 160-218 and 743-854. Samples come after the peak T cell response, not at day 14.

The clonotype originates from an adult in good health. The chain couples TRBV10-1 to TRBJ1-5; TRBD1 aligns across 7 bases. The starting material was peripheral blood, obtained on day 0 of AZD1222 vaccination. DNA for the CDR3: TGCGCCAACCCCGCAGGGACAGCTAGCAATCAGCCCCAGCATTTT. It specifies CANPAGTASNQPQHF.